This TCR beta chain came from a study of blood T cell repertoires in COVID-19. Sequenced by immunoSEQ multiplex PCR; TCRdb stores in-frame clones only, minus some. The profile covers roughly 220,000 clones, with around 81% appearing a single time and about 2.1% taken by the ten largest. The CDR3 sequence is 13 residues long. V lost 6 bases and J lost 6; bases outside the gene matches: 4. Germline CDR1 and CDR2: MNHEY and SVGAGI. This TCR came from an older woman with acute or convalescent COVID-19. Sequenced input: peripheral blood. The chain is built from TRBV6-5 and TRBJ1-2, with 10 bases aligning to TRBD1. In DNA, the CDR3 is TGTGCCAGCAGACGGACAGGGGGACATGGCTACACCTTC. The encoded protein is CASRRTGGHGYTF.